A selection of T cell receptor beta chains follows, all from one sample in a study of blood T cell repertoires in COVID-19. Using immunoSEQ multiplex PCR, the repertoire was profiled, and TCRdb retains in-frame clones only, with some absent. Of 150,000 to 200,000 clones listed, roughly 77% are singletons. The sequencing input was peripheral blood. Receptors were obtained from a woman in her forties with COVID-19, enrolled during active disease. The conserved cysteine and the conserved F or W are not part of the CDR3 here.

v_call	cdr3_length	j_call	cdr3_aa
TRBV5-4	9	TRBJ2-1	ASGGVNEQF
TRBV4-2	14	TRBJ1-4	ASSRTQQGANEKLF
TRBV11-3	16	TRBJ2-2	ASSLPRGQGAGTGELF
TRBV19	12	TRBJ2-5	ASSRTGWGETQY
TRBV5-5	14	TRBJ1-1	ASSPRDRGRNTEAF
TRBV27	11	TRBJ1-1	ASSLSMNTEAF
TRBV19	12	TRBJ2-3	ASSPGVHTDTQY
TRBV4-1	12	TRBJ2-5	ASSQDPGRETQY
TRBV27	16	TRBJ2-7	ASSLYPGLAGKSYEQY
TRBV9	13	TRBJ1-2	ASSARQGANYGYT
TRBV14	12	TRBJ1-2	ASSQTGKSDGYT
TRBV12-3/TRBV12-4	11	TRBJ1-1	ASSLGQGVEAF
TRBV11-1	11	TRBJ2-1	ASTQQRFNEQF
TRBV5-4	13	TRBJ2-5	ASSWDRGWQETQY
TRBV6-1	18	TRBJ2-3	ASSEARREGLFISTDTQY
TRBV5-6	12	TRBJ1-1	ASRRDRDGTEAF
TRBV18	13	TRBJ1-1	ASSPTQGRDTEAF
TRBV6-5	13	TRBJ2-2	ASRSGGANTGELF
TRBV12-3/TRBV12-4	11	TRBJ2-2	ASSPQGAGELF
TRBV5-4	14	TRBJ1-2	ASSLQRTGDNYGYT
TRBV10-3	14	TRBJ2-4	AISPVDSLAKNIQY
TRBV7-8	13	TRBJ1-3	ASSLGRGTGNTIY
TRBV11-3	13	TRBJ1-1	ASSLGGGTFTEAF
TRBV10-3	13	TRBJ2-7	AISDSTGADYEQY
TRBV14	11	TRBJ2-7	ASSRDRGNEQY
TRBV27	12	TRBJ1-2	ASSSTQGPGGYT
TRBV3-1/TRBV3-2	13	TRBJ2-7	ASSLQPGQAYEQY
TRBV25-1	10	TRBJ2-7	ASSRASYEQY
TRBV7-7	14	TRBJ1-1	ASSLGQMNLNTEAF
TRBV18	12	TRBJ2-1	ASSSGSPYNEQF
TRBV27	11	TRBJ1-6	ASRDGGHSPLH
TRBV9	13	TRBJ2-1	ASSVVGQEYNEQF
TRBV27	11	TRBJ2-3	ASNGLVANTQY
TRBV6-2/TRBV6-3	11	TRBJ2-7	ASSWTSSYEQY
TRBV6-2/TRBV6-3	11	TRBJ1-1	ASSPTGDTEAF
TRBV27	15	TRBJ2-7	ASSSATGGLINYEQY
TRBV7-2	13	TRBJ2-7	ASSLGQEGTYEQY